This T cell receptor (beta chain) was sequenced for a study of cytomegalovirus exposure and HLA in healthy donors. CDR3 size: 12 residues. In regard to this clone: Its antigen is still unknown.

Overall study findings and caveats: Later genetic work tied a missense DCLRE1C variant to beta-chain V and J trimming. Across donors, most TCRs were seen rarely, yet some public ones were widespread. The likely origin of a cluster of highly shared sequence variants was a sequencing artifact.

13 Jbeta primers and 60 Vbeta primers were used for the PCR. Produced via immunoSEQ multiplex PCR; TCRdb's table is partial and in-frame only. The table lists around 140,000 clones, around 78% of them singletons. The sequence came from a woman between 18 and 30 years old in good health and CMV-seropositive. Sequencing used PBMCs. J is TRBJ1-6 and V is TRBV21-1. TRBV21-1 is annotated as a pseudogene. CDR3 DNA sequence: TGTGCCAGCAGCGGGCGGGATTCACCCCTCCACTTT. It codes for CASSGRDSPLHF.